Below, 15 T cell receptor beta chains from the same sample are listed, as sequenced in a study of shared clonotypes between healthy human individuals. TCRdb keeps only in-frame clones here, not all; method: immunoSEQ multiplex PCR. The repertoire holds about 1.5 million clones, around 98% seen once, with roughly 0.4% in the top ten. The specimen sequenced was naive CD4+ T cells sorted from blood. The sample's subset: CD45RA+ positively selected. The receptors stem from a man aged 25-40 years in good health.

A note on this clone: This sample also contains other DNA sequences that code for the same CDR3. The rearrangement uses TRBV5-1 and TRBJ2-3; 8 bases are a match to TRBD2. The length of the CDR3 is 16 residues. V was pared by 0 bases and J by 3 bases, with 6 bases of the junction left unmatched. The germline V gene has CDR1 SGHRS and CDR2 YFSETQ. The CDR3 is CASSLAGTRGTDTQYF. The DNA of the CDR3 is TGCGCCAGCAGCTTGGCCGGGACTAGGGGGACAGATACGCAGTATTTT. Full variable domain (outside the CDR3, taken from reference TRBV5-1 and TRBJ2-3): KAGVTQTPRYLIKTRGQQVTLSCSPISGHRSVSWYQQTPGQGLQFLFEYFSETQRNKGNFPGRFSGRQFSNSRSEMNVSTLELGDSALYLCASSLAGTRGTDTQYFGPGTRLTVL.

This clone was found once. The chain has TRBV19 and TRBJ2-3; 8 bases are a match to TRBD2. The germline V gene has CDR1 LNHDA and CDR2 SQIVND (reference sequence). V trimming: 3 bases; J trimming: 4 bases; junction bases outside the gene matches: 18. The CDR3 runs to 19 residues. The CDR3 loop reads CASSMSGGGGRSFSDTQYF. The CDR3 DNA sequence: TGTGCCAGTAGTATGAGCGGTGGAGGCGGGAGGTCTTTTTCAGATACGCAGTATTTT. The full variable domain, with the rest looked up from reference TRBV19 and TRBJ2-3, is DGGITQSPKYLFRKEGQNVTLSCEQNLNHDAMYWYRQDPGQGLRLIYYSQIVNDFQKGDIAEGYSVSREKKESFPLTVTSAQKNPTAFYLCASSMSGGGGRSFSDTQYFGPGTRLTVL.

J is TRBJ1-1 and V is TRBV20-1; D ambiguous. In germline, CDR1 is DFQATT, CDR2 SNEGSKA (reference sequence). The CDR3 is 11 amino acids. The CDR3 is CRVPVSNEAFF. For the CDR3, the DNA is TGCAGGGTTCCGGTCTCCAATGAAGCTTTCTTT.

The chain employs TRBV4-1 and TRBJ1-5, with D uncertain. V lost 2 bases to trimming and J lost 7 bases, with 15 bases between them. The CDR3 sequence is 15 residues long. Germline-derived CDR1 and CDR2 are MGHRA and YSYEKL. CDR3 sequence (DNA): TGCGCCAGCAGCCAACTTCCGGCCCCCGGGCAGCCCCAGCATTTT. Its translation is CASSQLPAPGQPQHF.

The chain links TRBV5-1 to TRBJ2-1, with D perhaps being TRBD1 or TRBD2 (5 bases each). V was shortened by 2 bases and J by 1 base, with 22 bases between the two germline ends. This CDR3 is built from 19 residues. Per germline, CDR1 SGHRS and CDR2 YFSETQ. The CDR3 sequence: CASSFRSGQDMNSYNEQFF. The CDR3 DNA reads as TGCGCCAGCAGCTTTAGAAGCGGACAAGACATGAATTCCTACAATGAGCAGTTCTTC.

The V and J genes are TRBV21-1 and TRBJ2-2; TRBD2 is taken as the D call from the table, unchecked against the DNA. TRBV21-1 is tagged as a pseudogene. CDR3 size: 17 residues. The DNA of the CDR3 is TGTGCCAGCAGCAAAGTTCGGGAGGGAGGGAACACCGGGGAGCTGTTTTTT. It encodes CASSKVREGGNTGELFF.

This rearrangement joins TRBV7-2 to TRBJ2-7; 8 bases fit TRBD2. With 5 bases clipped from V and 0 bases from J, the junction kept 12 bases outside the gene matches. Germline CDR1 and CDR2: SGHTA and FQGNSA. The CDR3 has 17 residues. The CDR3 DNA follows: TGTGCCAGCAGCCCCCTCCTCACTAGCGGCACCTCCTACGAGCAGTACTTC. Its protein is CASSPLLTSGTSYEQYF.

CDR3 amino acids: CASSLRNEQYF. The CDR3, as DNA: TGTGCCAGCAGTCTTAGGAACGAGCAGTACTTC. The chain has TRBV7-2 and TRBJ2-7; D is unresolved. The germline V and J ends were trimmed by 6 bases and 5 bases, with 8 bases remaining between them. The CDR3 is 11 amino acids. Germline loops: CDR1 SGHTA, CDR2 FQGNSA.

As regards this clone: This CDR3 is also generated by other DNA sequences in the sample. The V gene is TRBV5-1, the J gene TRBJ2-7, with TRBD2 as a possible D gene (5 bases). Germline CDR1 is SGHRS and CDR2 is YFSETQ. The CDR3 loop spans 14 amino acids. The V end lost 0 bases, the J end lost 2 bases, and 9 bases lay between the germline ends. In nucleotides, the CDR3 is TGCGCCAGCAGCTTGGCCGGGGTCCCCTACGAGCAGTACTTC. Translated, it gives CASSLAGVPYEQYF.

V gene TRBV10-1 combines with J gene TRBJ2-1; D might be TRBD2 (5 bases). This CDR3 has 17 amino acids. Germline CDR1 is WNHNN and CDR2 is SYGVQD (reference sequence). V lost 2 bases, J lost 6 bases, and 20 bases lay in between. The CDR3 here is CASSEEGFEGLGNEQFF. The CDR3 nucleotides are TGCGCCAGCAGTGAGGAGGGTTTCGAGGGTTTGGGCAATGAGCAGTTCTTC.

The chain links TRBV21-1 to TRBJ2-1; the D call TRBD2 from the table was never checked on the DNA. TRBV21-1 is noted as a pseudogene. The CDR3 consists of 15 residues. CDR3: CASSFPGTSHNEQFF. The CDR3, as DNA: TGTGCCAGCAGCTTCCCGGGAACCTCCCACAATGAGCAGTTCTTC.

The V gene is TRBV5-1, the J gene TRBJ2-2, with 7 bases aligning to TRBD2. The J segment lost 3 bases and the V segment lost 2 bases, leaving 7 bases of the junction unmatched. This CDR3 contains 16 residues. Germline-derived CDR1 and CDR2 are SGHRS and YFSETQ. The CDR3 DNA reads as TGCGCCAGCAGCTTCCGGGGGGACGGCTACACCGGGGAGCTGTTTTTT. This translates into CASSFRGDGYTGELFF. Combining the CDR3 with reference TRBV5-1 and TRBJ2-2 gives the whole variable domain KAGVTQTPRYLIKTRGQQVTLSCSPISGHRSVSWYQQTPGQGLQFLFEYFSETQRNKGNFPGRFSGRQFSNSRSEMNVSTLELGDSALYLCASSFRGDGYTGELFFGEGSRLTVL.

The V call is TRBV15, the J call TRBJ1-5, with no clear D. Trimming removed 6 bases from V and 5 bases from J, with 11 bases in between. Germline lookup yields CDR1 LNHNV and CDR2 YYDKDF (reference sequence). CDR3 size: 13 residues. The DNA for the CDR3 is TGTGCCACCAGTGCTTCAGAGTATCAGCCCCAGCATTTT. Translation: CATSASEYQPQHF.

The chain has TRBV6-1 and TRBJ1-1; 7 bases are a match to TRBD1. Germline-derived CDR1 and CDR2 are MNHNS and SASEGT. The CDR3 totals 15 residues. The V and J ends lost 6 bases and 6 bases, in that order; junction bases with no gene match: 13. The CDR3 region is CASRGGGAAVAEAFF. The CDR3 DNA reads as TGTGCCAGCAGGGGAGGGGGCGCAGCCGTCGCTGAAGCTTTCTTT.

This clone was detected only a few times. The rearrangement uses TRBV29-1 and TRBJ1-5, with D perhaps matching TRBD1 (6 bases). The ends were cut back, 6 bases at V and 4 bases at J, with 13 bases in the middle. The CDR3 totals 13 residues. Germline V gives CDR1 SQVTM, CDR2 ANQGSEA. Here the CDR3 DNA reads TGCAGCGTCCTACAGGGTATGAATCAGCCCCAGCATTTT. It encodes CSVLQGMNQPQHF. The full variable domain, in which reference TRBV29-1 and TRBJ1-5 provide the parts outside the CDR3, is SAVISQKPSRDICQRGTSLTIQCQVDSQVTMMFWYRQQPGQSLTLIATANQGSEATYESGFVIDKFPISRPNLTFSTLTVSNMSPEDSSIYLCSVLQGMNQPQHFGDGTRLSIL.